Listed here are 6 T cell receptor beta chains from one sample, sequenced in a study of blood T cell repertoires in COVID-19. Here immunoSEQ multiplex PCR was the method, and the copy in TCRdb shows in-frame clones only, minus some. Here the sample spans around 70,000 clones, approximately 86% being singletons. Sequenced input: peripheral blood. The receptors originated from a man aged 55 to 70 with acute or convalescent COVID-19.

The J gene is TRBJ1-5, the V gene TRBV5-1, with a possible D match to TRBD1 (6 bases). V was shortened by 0 bases and J by 5 bases, with 6 bases between the two germline ends. The CDR3 covers 13 residues. Germline V gene lookup returns CDR1 SGHRS and CDR2 YFSETQ. CDR3 protein: CASSLAGDQPQHF. The CDR3 region has the DNA TGCGCCAGCAGCTTGGCAGGGGATCAGCCCCAGCATTTT.

In regard to this clone: This may arise from a read error, as a much more abundant clone is one base away. The chain combines TRBV6-6 with TRBJ2-5, with a tentative D call TRBD1 (6 bases). CDR1 and CDR2 (germline): MNHNY, SVGAGI (reference sequence). V was trimmed by 5 bases and J by 2 bases, leaving 21 bases between them. The CDR3 consists of 17 residues. The CDR3 coding sequence is TGTGCCAGCAGTCGTCTGGGGGCGGAGTACCGACAAGAGACCCAGTACTTC. Amino acid sequence: CASSRLGAEYRQETQYF.

The chain recombines TRBV7-2 with TRBJ2-3; 9 nucleotides align to TRBD2. The junction had 5 bases not matched to a gene; V was cut back by 2 bases and J by 2 bases. CDR1 is SGHTA, CDR2 FQGNSA, per germline. CDR3 length equals 16 residues. CDR3 DNA: TGTGCCAGCAGCTTAAATAGCGGGGGACTCACAGATACGCAGTATTTT. Its protein product is CASSLNSGGLTDTQYF. Filled out from reference TRBV7-2 and TRBJ2-3, the complete variable domain reads GAGVSQSPSNKVTEKGKDVELRCDPISGHTALYWYRQSLGQGLEFLIYFQGNSAPDKSGLPSDRFSAERTGGSVSTLTIQRTQQEDSAVYLCASSLNSGGLTDTQYFGPGTRLTVL.

The CDR3 DNA reads TGTGCCAGCAGTTTAAGGAAGGGGGCGACGGGCTATGGCTACACCTTC. As protein: CASSLRKGATGYGYTF. The chain recombines TRBV27 with TRBJ1-2; 7 bases line up with TRBD1. J gave up 4 bases and V 2 bases, and 10 bases lay outside the gene matches. The V gene's germline CDR1 is MNHEY and CDR2 SMNVEV (reference sequence). This CDR3 spans 16 amino acids.

The gene calls are TRBV27 and TRBJ1-6, with TRBD1 matching 7 bases. The CDR3 contains 14 residues. Unmatched junction bases numbered 5, after V lost 5 bases and J lost 7 bases. CDR1 is MNHEY, CDR2 SMNVEV, per germline (reference sequence). CDR3 nucleotide sequence: TGTGCCAGCAGTCCCCGGGACAGCAATTCACCCCTCCACTTT. Translating gives CASSPRDSNSPLHF.

V is TRBV5-1 and J is TRBJ2-3, with TRBD2 matching 8 bases. The CDR3 runs to 14 residues. From germline, CDR1 is SGHRS and CDR2 YFSETQ. With V trimmed by 4 bases and J by 0 bases, 1 base remained unmatched. The chain's CDR3 is CASSQRGSTDTQYF. DNA for the CDR3: TGCGCCAGCAGCCAGCGGGGGAGCACAGATACGCAGTATTTT.